What follows are 26 T cell receptor beta chains derived from one specimen sequenced in a study of blood T cell repertoires in COVID-19. Only in-frame clones appear in the TCRdb table, and some are missing; sequencing was by immunoSEQ multiplex PCR. There are 300,000 to 350,000 clones in the sample; roughly 86% occur only once, and around 8.9% lies in the top ten. The sequencing sample was made of PBMCs or T cells enriched from blood (not recorded which). These receptor sequences come from a woman under 30 who had recovered from COVID-19.

V usage is TRBV4-3 and J usage is TRBJ2-1; a possible D gene is TRBD2 (6 bases). V was trimmed by 0 bases and J by 1 base, leaving 10 bases between them. CDR1 and CDR2 (germline): LGHNA, YSLEER. This CDR3 is built from 16 residues. CDR3 bases: TGCGCCAGCAGCCAAGACCTCCGGGAGTCCTACAATGAGCAGTTCTTC. Translating it yields CASSQDLRESYNEQFF.

The chain uses TRBV5-6 and TRBJ1-1; no clear D gene. Trimming removed 0 bases from V and 3 bases from J, with 12 bases in between. The CDR3 is 15 amino acids. Looked up from germline, CDR1 is SGHDT and CDR2 is YYEEEE. In nucleotides, the CDR3 is TGTGCCAGCAGCTTGGATGACACCATCGACACTGAAGCTTTCTTT. It is translated as CASSLDDTIDTEAFF.

The chain has TRBV5-5 and TRBJ2-7; D is uncertain. Between the trimmed V and J ends, which lost 0 bases and 0 bases, there was a span of 7 bases. CDR1 and CDR2 from the germline V gene are SGHKS and YYEKEE (reference sequence). This CDR3 has 14 residues. As DNA, the CDR3 is TGTGCCAGCAGCTTGGTTCCCAGCTCCTACGAGCAGTACTTC. This codes for CASSLVPSSYEQYF.

The chain joins TRBV7-9 to TRBJ1-1, with D possibly TRBD1 on 5 matching bases. Germline V gene lookup returns CDR1 SEHNR and CDR2 FQNEAQ (reference sequence). V was cut by 3 bases and J by 11 bases, with 16 bases left in between. The CDR3 loop spans 13 amino acids. The CDR3 DNA reads TGTGCCAGCAGCTTTGACGGGGGGTCGGGTGCTTTCTTT. Amino acid sequence: CASSFDGGSGAFF.

The chain joins TRBV19 to TRBJ2-1; TRBD2 is a possible D gene (7 bases). CDR3 length: 14 amino acids. CDR1 is LNHDA and CDR2 is SQIVND in the germline V gene (reference sequence). Deletions cut 5 bases from V and 6 bases from J, with 14 bases between. DNA for the CDR3: TGTGCCAGTAGTGACTACAGGGAGGGCAATGAGCAGTTCTTC. Translating gives CASSDYREGNEQFF.

The chain carries TRBV4-3 and TRBJ2-1; D gene uncertain. The CDR3 consists of 15 residues. Trimming left V 1 base short and J 8 bases short, with 15 bases between. Germline CDR1 and CDR2: LGHNA and YSLEER. DNA for the CDR3: TGCGCCAGCAGCCAAGTGAACAGCCCCTCGGATGAGCAGTTCTTC. It codes for CASSQVNSPSDEQFF.

This clone was found once. The chain combines TRBV19 with TRBJ2-1, with D maybe TRBD2 (5 bases). The CDR3 consists of 16 residues. Per the germline V gene, CDR1 is LNHDA and CDR2 is SQIVND (reference sequence). Trimming pared 5 bases from V and 4 bases from J, leaving 18 bases between. The CDR3 here is CASSVRVSDLYNEQFF. CDR3 DNA sequence: TGTGCCAGTAGTGTTCGGGTTAGCGACCTATACAATGAGCAGTTCTTC. Full variable domain (missing parts from reference TRBV19 and TRBJ2-1): DGGITQSPKYLFRKEGQNVTLSCEQNLNHDAMYWYRQDPGQGLRLIYYSQIVNDFQKGDIAEGYSVSREKKESFPLTVTSAQKNPTAFYLCASSVRVSDLYNEQFFGPGTRLTVL.

The V call is TRBV18, the J call TRBJ1-1, with a tentative D call TRBD1 (6 bases). The CDR3 runs 14 residues. V was clipped by 6 bases and J by 1 base, with 12 bases between them. Germline assignment: CDR1 KGHSH and CDR2 LQKENI. CDR3: CASSGGLWNTEAFF. CDR3 in DNA: TGTGCCAGCTCGGGGGGGCTATGGAACACTGAAGCTTTCTTT.

CDR3 coding DNA: TGTGCCAGCAGCTTGGGCAGGGGTAATTCACCCCTCCACTTT. Translated, it gives CASSLGRGNSPLHF. The J gene is TRBJ1-6, the V gene TRBV5-6, with D tentatively TRBD1 (6 bases). The CDR3 extends over 14 amino acids. CDR1 and CDR2 from the germline V gene are SGHDT and YYEEEE. Trimming shortened V by 0 bases and J by 6 bases, and 7 bases separated the two germline ends.

The chain recombines TRBV4-2 with TRBJ1-4; 7 nucleotides line up with TRBD1. Losses at the gene ends were 4 bases for V and 7 bases for J; bases not matched to a gene: 12. The CDR3 runs to 16 residues. Germline assignment: CDR1 LGHNA and CDR2 YNFKEQ. The CDR3 loop reads CASSPKSRGSFEKLFF. The CDR3 DNA is TGTGCCAGCAGCCCCAAGAGCAGGGGGAGTTTTGAAAAACTGTTTTTT.

A single count supports this clone. The J gene is TRBJ2-5, the V gene TRBV6-2 or TRBV6-3, with D perhaps TRBD1 (5 bases). In germline, CDR1 is MNHEY, CDR2 SVGEGT. Trimming took off 0 bases at V and 5 bases at J, with 16 bases between the two ends. The CDR3 loop spans 16 amino acids. In nucleotides, the CDR3 is TGTGCCAGCAGTTACTCTCAGCAGGGCCGAGAGGAGACCCAGTACTTC. Translated, it gives CASSYSQQGREETQYF.

The chain couples TRBV7-2 to TRBJ1-2; D unresolved. The CDR3 extends over 13 amino acids. Germline V gene data show CDR1 as SGHTA and CDR2 as FQGNSA. Between the trimmed V and J ends, which lost 6 bases and 7 bases, there was a span of 15 bases. In DNA form, the CDR3 reads TGTGCCAGCAGTCCAGAAAAGGCAGGTGGCTACACCTTC. Amino acids: CASSPEKAGGYTF.

This chain connects TRBV11-3 to TRBJ1-1; 11 bases line up with TRBD1. V lost 3 bases and J lost 6; bases outside the gene matches: 0. Germline loops: CDR1 SGHNT, CDR2 YENEEA. CDR3 length: 13 amino acids. Here the CDR3 DNA reads TGTGCCAGCAGCTTGGGACAGGGGGCTGAAGCTTTCTTT. Amino acids: CASSLGQGAEAFF.

This clone appeared a few times. The rearrangement links TRBV19 to TRBJ2-7, with D unclear. The CDR3 consists of 17 residues. The V gene lost 10 bases and the J gene lost 7 bases, with 32 bases spanning the gap. CDR1 is LNHDA and CDR2 is SQIVND in the germline V gene (reference sequence). The CDR3 loop reads CATQKKWSSTTRREQYF. The CDR3 bases are TGTGCCACCCAGAAGAAGTGGAGTAGCACCACCCGACGTGAGCAGTACTTC.

V and J are TRBV25-1 and TRBJ1-6; 8 bases are a match to TRBD1. The CDR3 consists of 14 residues. The trim removed 6 bases at V and 5 bases at J, leaving 3 bases unmatched. Germline V gene sequence: CDR1 MGHDK, CDR2 SYGVNS. The CDR3 here is CASRGTGHNSPLHF. The CDR3 region has the DNA TGTGCCAGCAGAGGGACAGGCCATAATTCACCCCTCCACTTT. The full variable domain, its missing parts supplied by reference TRBV25-1 and TRBJ1-6, is EADIYQTPRYLVIGTGKKITLECSQTMGHDKMYWYQQDPGMELHLIHYSYGVNSTEKGDLSSESTVSRIRTEHFPLTLESARPSHTSQYLCASRGTGHNSPLHFGNGTRLTVT.

The V call is TRBV30, the J call TRBJ2-5, with D maybe TRBD1 (6 bases). Between the trimmed V and J ends, which lost 4 bases and 5 bases, there was a span of 11 bases. The germline V gene has CDR1 GTSNPN and CDR2 SVGIG (reference sequence). This CDR3 has 12 residues. This CDR3 is CAWKGGRETQYF. CDR3 sequence (DNA): TGTGCCTGGAAAGGGGGTCGGGAGACCCAGTACTTC.

V and J are TRBV9 and TRBJ1-1; D is possibly TRBD1 (5 bases). CDR3 size: 14 residues. Trimming took 5 bases from V and 3 from J, leaving 14 bases between them. CDR1 and CDR2 (germline): SGDLS, YYNGEE. DNA for the CDR3: TGTGCCAGCAGAGGAGGGGCAGGTGACACTGAAGCTTTCTTT. It codes for CASRGGAGDTEAFF.

This clone was seen once. This rearrangement joins TRBV7-2 to TRBJ2-7; TRBD1 aligns across 7 bases. This CDR3 has 14 residues. Trimming removed 5 bases from V and 6 bases from J; junction bases left unmatched: 10. Looked up from germline, CDR1 is SGHTA and CDR2 is FQGNSA. The CDR3 DNA reads TGTGCCAGCAGCCTCCGACAGGGATCGTCCGAGCAGTACTTC. Amino acids: CASSLRQGSSEQYF.

This rearrangement joins TRBV11-2 to TRBJ2-3; 12 nucleotides match TRBD2. The CDR3 totals 17 residues. Germline V gene data show CDR1 as SGHAT and CDR2 as FQNNGV. Germline trimming cut 5 bases from V and 0 bases from J; bases unmatched to any gene: 6. This chain's CDR3 is CASSVWTSGDSTDTQYF. Written as DNA, the CDR3 is TGTGCCAGCAGCGTTTGGACTAGCGGGGATAGCACAGATACGCAGTATTTT.

The chain has TRBV3-1 (or the pseudogene TRBV3-2) and TRBJ2-7, with TRBD1 matching 7 bases. V dropped 3 bases and J dropped 0; count of bases not matched to a gene: 5. The CDR3 sequence is 15 residues long. CDR1 is LGHDT and CDR2 is YNNKEL in the germline V gene (reference sequence). The CDR3 reads CASSHRQGSSYEQYF. CDR3 DNA: TGTGCCAGCAGCCACCGACAGGGAAGCTCCTACGAGCAGTACTTC.

This clone was seen a single time. The gene calls are TRBV5-1 and TRBJ1-2; no clear D. Germline CDR1 reads SGHRS; CDR2 reads YFSETQ. V was cut by 0 bases and J by 4 bases, with 10 bases left in between. The CDR3 extends over 14 amino acids. The CDR3 nucleotides are TGCGCCAGCAGCTTGGTTGGAGGAGCCTATGGCTACACCTTC. As protein: CASSLVGGAYGYTF.

The rearrangement links TRBV3-1 (or the pseudogene TRBV3-2) to TRBJ2-5; 12 nucleotides line up with TRBD1. This CDR3 contains 19 residues. From germline, CDR1 is LGHDT and CDR2 YNNKEL (reference sequence). The V gene end was trimmed by 3 bases and the J gene end by 4 bases; junction bases not matched to a gene: 15. The CDR3 DNA reads TGTGCCAGCAGCCACACCGGGACAGGGGGCGCAGGGTACAGAGAGACCCAGTACTTC. Translating gives CASSHTGTGGAGYRETQYF.

The chain has TRBV19 and TRBJ2-1; 14 bases agree with TRBD2. This CDR3 region has 16 residues. The V segment lost 7 bases and the J segment 4 bases; nucleotides outside the gene matches: 6. Germline V CDR1 and CDR2: LNHDA, SQIVND (reference sequence). The DNA of the CDR3 is TGTGCCAGTACTCCGGGACTAGCGGGAGTTTACAATGAGCAGTTCTTC. Translating gives CASTPGLAGVYNEQFF.

The V gene is TRBV5-6, the J gene TRBJ1-2; TRBD1 agrees at 8 bases. Germline V CDR1 and CDR2: SGHDT, YYEEEE. The junction had 1 base not matched to a gene; V was cut back by 2 bases and J by 7 bases. CDR3 size: 12 residues. CDR3 in amino acids: CASSFDRGGYTF. The DNA of the CDR3 is TGTGCCAGCAGCTTCGACAGGGGTGGCTACACCTTC.

The chain combines TRBV3-1 (or the pseudogene TRBV3-2) with TRBJ2-3; TRBD1 is a possible D gene (6 bases). Looked up from germline, CDR1 is LGHDT and CDR2 is YNNKEL (reference sequence). V was trimmed by 1 base and J by 4 bases, leaving 12 bases between them. The CDR3 is 15 amino acids. As DNA, the CDR3 is TGTGCCAGCAGCCAAGGGGCAGGGGTGGCAGATACGCAGTATTTT. Protein: CASSQGAGVADTQYF.

The V call is TRBV6-1, the J call TRBJ2-5; perhaps TRBD2 as D (5 bases). CDR3 length: 15 residues. V was cut by 1 base and J by 5 bases, with 14 bases left in between. Germline assignment: CDR1 MNHNS and CDR2 SASEGT. The CDR3 is CASSEGSTSGETQYF. For the CDR3, the DNA is TGTGCCAGCAGTGAAGGATCCACCTCGGGGGAGACCCAGTACTTC.